These 22 T cell receptor beta chains came from one sample sequenced in a study of control samples from healthy donors and cancer patients. The method was immunoSEQ multiplex PCR; TCRdb's version includes in-frame clones alone and lacks a portion of them. Of approximately 99,000 clones in the sample, approximately 84% were seen once. Material: blood. Receptors were obtained from a man aged 18 to 29 in good health.

This clone was observed a few times. The chain couples TRBV4-3 to TRBJ1-6; 7 bases fit TRBD1. The CDR3 has 14 residues. Trimming cost V 3 bases and J 8 bases; bases outside gene matches: 4. Germline CDR1 reads LGHNA; CDR2 reads YSLEER. The CDR3 bases are TGCGCCAGCAGCCACCGGACAGGTGATTCACCCCTCCACTTT. Translating gives CASSHRTGDSPLHF.

This clone was counted between two and nine times. The V and J genes are TRBV5-6 and TRBJ2-5, with TRBD1 as a possible D gene (6 bases). There are 15 residues in the CDR3. Trimming removed 4 bases from V and 3 bases from J, with 16 bases in between. Germline V gene sequence: CDR1 SGHDT, CDR2 YYEEEE. This chain's CDR3 is CASSRGGWGKETQYF. The CDR3 DNA reads TGTGCCAGCAGCCGAGGGGGATGGGGCAAAGAGACCCAGTACTTC.

The rearrangement joins TRBV30 to TRBJ2-1; tentatively, D is TRBD1 (5 bases). Germline loops: CDR1 GTSNPN, CDR2 SVGIG (reference sequence). The CDR3 is 15 residues long. Trimming shortened V by 7 bases and J by 0 bases, and 16 bases separated the two germline ends. This CDR3 reads CASQGKGFSYNEQFF. CDR3 nucleotide sequence: TGTGCCTCCCAGGGAAAAGGGTTCTCCTACAATGAGCAGTTCTTC. Supplemented by reference TRBV30 and TRBJ2-1, the full variable domain reads SQTIHQWPATLVQPVGSPLSLECTVEGTSNPNLYWYRQAAGRGLQLLFYSVGIGQISSEVPQNLSASRPQDRQFILSSKKLLLSDSGFYLCASQGKGFSYNEQFFGPGTRLTVL.

This clone occurred once. The chain recombines TRBV20-1 with TRBJ2-7; D gene ambiguous. Between the trimmed V and J ends, which lost 4 bases and 7 bases, there was a span of 11 bases. CDR3 size: 11 residues. From germline, CDR1 is DFQATT and CDR2 SNEGSKA (reference sequence). The CDR3 DNA follows: TGCAGTGCTAACGCTCTGTGGGAGCAGTACTTC. Amino acids: CSANALWEQYF.

In this sample, this clone turned up a few times. The chain employs TRBV5-6 and TRBJ1-2; D not resolved. The CDR3 contains 17 residues. Germline loops: CDR1 SGHDT, CDR2 YYEEEE. The V and J ends lost 1 base and 4 bases respectively, with 20 bases between them. CDR3 region: CASSLTSQVYSPYGYTF. CDR3 bases: TGTGCCAGCAGCTTGACGAGCCAGGTGTATTCCCCCTATGGCTACACCTTC.

This sequence joins TRBV11-2 and TRBJ2-7, with TRBD1 matching 9 bases. Germline lookup yields CDR1 SGHAT and CDR2 FQNNGV. Unmatched junction bases numbered 3, after V lost 3 bases and J lost 6 bases. The CDR3 spans 13 residues. DNA for the CDR3: TGTGCCAGCAGCTTGGAGGGACAGGGCGAGCAGTACGTC. Its protein is CASSLEGQGEQYV.

The CDR3 region has the DNA TGTGCCACCAGTGATTCGAGAACGACCTCACCCCTCCACTTT. Its protein product is CATSDSRTTSPLHF. The V and J genes are TRBV24-1 and TRBJ1-6; no clear D gene. The germline V gene encodes CDR1 KGHDR and CDR2 SFDVKD. The CDR3 loop spans 14 amino acids. V lost 2 bases, J lost 10 bases, and 11 bases lay in between.

This chain joins TRBV18 and TRBJ2-1; D is ambiguous. With 0 bases removed from V and 9 bases from J, the gap between germline ends came to 18 bases. The CDR3 runs 16 residues. CDR1 KGHSH and CDR2 LQKENI come from the germline V gene. CDR3 amino acids: CASSPPIGLIKGEQFF. CDR3 in DNA: TGTGCCAGCTCACCACCGATAGGGCTTATAAAGGGTGAGCAGTTCTTC.

This clone turned up a few times. V usage is TRBV5-1 and J usage is TRBJ2-5; D perhaps matches TRBD1 (5 bases). Per germline, CDR1 SGHRS and CDR2 YFSETQ. Trimming pared 5 bases from V and 5 bases from J, leaving 13 bases between. This CDR3 region has 13 residues. CDR3 sequence reads: CASRDTRSETQYF. CDR3 in DNA: TGCGCCAGCAGGGACACCCGATCGGAGACCCAGTACTTC.

V is TRBV19 and J is TRBJ2-1; 9 bases match TRBD2. The trim removed 7 bases at V and 8 bases at J, leaving 9 bases unmatched. This CDR3 region has 14 residues. Germline values: CDR1 LNHDA, CDR2 SQIVND (reference sequence). The CDR3 DNA reads TGTGCCAGTACCATAAGCGGGGGGCCGCATGAGCAGTTCTTC. This sequence encodes CASTISGGPHEQFF.

This chain links TRBV2 with TRBJ2-7, with 13 bases lining up with TRBD2. Looked up from germline, CDR1 is SNHLY and CDR2 is FYNNEI. Germline trimming cut 5 bases from V and 12 bases from J; bases unmatched to any gene: 4. CDR3 size: 12 residues. Here the CDR3 DNA reads TGTGCCAGCAGTCTGGGACTAGCGGGGCTGTACTTC. It yields the protein CASSLGLAGLYF.

The chain combines TRBV28 with TRBJ1-3; D gene uncertain. Per the germline V gene, CDR1 is MDHEN and CDR2 is SYDVKM. V dropped 4 bases and J dropped 0 bases, with 19 bases sitting between them. The CDR3 covers 18 residues. The CDR3 DNA is TGTGCCAGCAGTTCCCCTTTTTTGACGCTCGACTCTGGAAACACCATATATTTT. It is translated as CASSSPFLTLDSGNTIYF.

The chain carries TRBV10-3 and TRBJ1-2, with TRBD1 as a possible D gene (5 bases). V lost 10 bases and J lost 3, with 18 bases in between. Germline values: CDR1 ENHRY, CDR2 SYGVKD. There are 14 residues in the CDR3. The CDR3 region has the DNA TGTGCCACAGCACGGACGGGGGTTGACTATGGCTACACCTTC. As protein: CATARTGVDYGYTF.

The table lists this clone with a count of one. The chain joins TRBV11-1 to TRBJ2-1, with a tentative D call TRBD2 (6 bases). Germline-derived CDR1 and CDR2 are SGHAT and FQDESV (reference sequence). This CDR3 has 15 residues. Trimming pared 6 bases from V and 2 bases from J, leaving 14 bases between. The CDR3 DNA sequence: TGTGCCAGCAGTGACGGCGGGACGGCCTACAATGAGCAGTTCTTC. It specifies CASSDGGTAYNEQFF.

The V and J genes are TRBV2 and TRBJ2-3, with 7 positions matching TRBD1. The V gene end was trimmed by 7 bases and the J gene end by 5 bases; junction bases not matched to a gene: 18. CDR1 SNHLY and CDR2 FYNNEI come from the germline V gene. The CDR3 is 17 residues long. CDR3 amino acids: CASNQNPQGEIRDTQYF. The DNA for the CDR3 is TGTGCCAGCAACCAAAACCCTCAGGGGGAAATAAGAGATACGCAGTATTTT.

This chain links TRBV5-5 with TRBJ1-4, with 7 positions matching TRBD1. Trimming took 4 bases from V and 6 from J; bases not matched to a gene: 21. Germline V gene data show CDR1 as SGHKS and CDR2 as YYEKEE (reference sequence). This CDR3 region has 19 residues. In DNA form, the CDR3 reads TGTGCCAGCAGCCTTCATATTCCGGACAGGAGTTCGTTGGATGAAAAACTGTTTTTT. Protein product: CASSLHIPDRSSLDEKLFF. Combining the CDR3 with reference TRBV5-5 and TRBJ1-4 gives the whole variable domain DAGVTQSPTHLIKTRGQQVTLRCSPISGHKSVSWYQQVLGQGPQFIFQYYEKEERGRGNFPDRFSARQFPNYSSELNVNALLLGDSALYLCASSLHIPDRSSLDEKLFFGSGTQLSVL.

The chain carries TRBV6-5 and TRBJ2-7, with a weak D call TRBD1 (6 bases). Per germline, CDR1 MNHEY and CDR2 SVGAGI. The CDR3 has 11 residues. Trimming took off 6 bases at V and 6 bases at J, with 9 bases between the two ends. CDR3 amino acids: CASRTGFEQYF. The CDR3 nucleotides read TGTGCCAGCAGAACAGGGTTCGAGCAGTACTTC.

This clone was counted only a few times. The rearrangement joins TRBV5-4 to TRBJ1-2; perhaps TRBD1 as D (6 bases). Germline CDR1 SGHNT, CDR2 YYREEE (reference sequence). V was trimmed by 4 bases and J by 8 bases, leaving 15 bases between them. The CDR3 length is 13 residues. Written as DNA, the CDR3 is TGTGCCAGCAGCATCTCAGGGGTCTACGGCTACACCTTC. This sequence encodes CASSISGVYGYTF.

V usage is TRBV18 and J usage is TRBJ2-1; a weak D match, TRBD1 (6 bases). Deletions cut 6 bases from V and 0 bases from J, with 24 bases between. CDR1 and CDR2 (germline): KGHSH, LQKENI. The CDR3 loop spans 19 amino acids. The CDR3 reads CASSDTHQYTGSSYNEQFF. The CDR3 DNA reads TGTGCCAGCTCCGACACGCACCAATACACAGGGTCCTCCTACAATGAGCAGTTCTTC.

The genes are TRBV6-5 and TRBJ2-5, with a weak D call TRBD1 (5 bases). Germline CDR1 and CDR2: MNHEY and SVGAGI. The CDR3 has 14 amino acids. Trimming removed 8 bases from V and 5 bases from J, with 18 bases in between. The DNA of the CDR3 is TGTGCCAGCCCTCGACCTGACAGTGGGGAGACCCAGTACTTC. As protein: CASPRPDSGETQYF.

This clone was counted between two and nine times. The gene calls are TRBV6-5 and TRBJ2-7; the D gene is possibly TRBD2 (5 bases). Trimming took 9 bases from V and 3 from J, leaving 18 bases between them. The CDR3 runs to 14 residues. Per the germline V gene, CDR1 is MNHEY and CDR2 is SVGAGI. The CDR3 DNA reads TGTGCCAGTTACCCGGCGGGCAGAATCTACGAGCAGTACTTC. Translated, it gives CASYPAGRIYEQYF.

The rearrangement uses TRBV28 and TRBJ1-5, with D uncertain. Trimming removed 2 bases at V and 0 bases at J, with 8 bases between. Germline V gene lookup returns CDR1 MDHEN and CDR2 SYDVKM. The CDR3 is 15 amino acids. DNA for the CDR3: TGTGCCAGCAGTTTAGGGCTTGATAGCAATCAGCCCCAGCATTTT. It encodes CASSLGLDSNQPQHF.